This T cell receptor beta chain was identified during a study of sequential checkpoint blockade in melanoma. Study as a whole: Patients were randomized 1:1 to nivolumab-then-ipilimumab or ipilimumab-then-nivolumab first-line.

Germline assignment: CDR1 SGDLS and CDR2 YYNGEE. Trimming took 4 bases from V and 9 from J, leaving 17 bases between them. The CDR3 extends over 14 amino acids. The sample's treatment: randomized to nivolumab then ipilimumab (arm A) or the reverse (arm B). Clones were sequenced by immunoSEQ multiplex PCR, and TCRdb holds only the in-frame ones, with some missing. The data contain under 20,000 clones, about 75% of them singletons. Sequenced material: CD8+ T cells sorted from blood (inferred from file names), taken from a patient given nivolumab and ipilimumab in sequence. This sequence was found in a human donor with melanoma. The gene calls are TRBV9 and TRBJ1-5; tentatively, D is TRBD1 (6 bases). The CDR3 nucleotides are TGTGCCAGCAGCCCTTGGGACACCTCCCGGCCCCAGCATTTT. Its translation: CASSPWDTSRPQHF.